The 8 T cell receptor beta chains below all came from one sample that was sequenced in a study of Graves' ophthalmopathy and Graves' hyperthyroidism. Amplified TCR beta CDR3 regions were obtained using RNA transcripts as template. The authors performed first-round RT-PCR with HTBI primers and then a second-round multiplex PCR. Each CDR3 protein is one row after TCRdb ran MiXCR on the multiplex PCR reads. Among fewer than 600,000 distinct CDR3 sequences, roughly 14% were seen once, and the ten largest hold approximately 9.8%. Sequences were obtained from blood. The source is a woman in her twenties or thirties with Graves' ophthalmopathy.

Many counts were recorded for this clonotype. This chain connects TRBV29-1 to TRBJ2-6; D is perhaps TRBD1 (6 bases). The CDR3 has 18 residues. The V end lost 0 bases, the J end lost 0 bases, and 15 bases lay between the germline ends. CDR1 is SQVTM, CDR2 ANQGSEA, per germline. CDR3: CSVEDLRQVGSGANVLTF. For the CDR3, the DNA is TGCAGCGTTGAAGATCTAAGACAGGTGGGCTCTGGGGCCAACGTCCTGACTTTC.

This clonotype showed up many times. This rearrangement joins TRBV6-1 to TRBJ1-1; no clear D. Germline CDR1 MNHNS, CDR2 SASEGT. The germline V and J ends were trimmed by 0 bases and 6 bases, with 11 bases remaining between them. The CDR3 is 14 amino acids. CDR3 region: CASSEAYNLAEAFF. CDR3 bases: TGTGCCAGCAGTGAAGCTTACAATTTGGCTGAAGCTTTCTTT.

This clonotype was counted ten times or more. This sequence joins TRBV30 and TRBJ2-7; possible D gene TRBD1, 6 bases. The CDR3 runs 13 residues. V gave up 2 bases and J gave up 5 bases, with 13 bases separating them. From germline, CDR1 is GTSNPN and CDR2 SVGIG (reference sequence). CDR3 region: CAWSFNRAHEQYF. CDR3 DNA sequence: TGTGCCTGGAGTTTCAACAGGGCCCACGAGCAGTACTTC.

This clonotype has ten or more counts. The chain combines TRBV4-1 with TRBJ1-1; D might be TRBD1 (5 bases). This CDR3 has 16 amino acids. Per germline, CDR1 MGHRA and CDR2 YSYEKL. V lost 0 bases, J lost 4 bases, and 15 bases lay in between. The CDR3 here is CASSQETGTVGTEAFF. The CDR3 DNA is TGCGCCAGCAGCCAAGAGACGGGGACCGTTGGCACTGAAGCTTTCTTT.

The V and J genes are TRBV30 and TRBJ2-2; D is unresolved. This CDR3 has 14 residues. Trimming left V 2 bases short and J 2 bases short, with 9 bases between. Germline values: CDR1 GTSNPN, CDR2 SVGIG (reference sequence). CDR3 loop: CAWSRVRNTGELFF. CDR3 coding DNA: TGTGCCTGGAGTAGGGTCAGAAACACCGGGGAGCTGTTTTTT.

This clonotype was counted ten times or more. The gene calls are TRBV11-3 and TRBJ1-1, with TRBD1 matching 7 bases. CDR3 size: 15 residues. The J segment lost 2 bases and the V segment lost 5 bases, leaving 8 bases of the junction unmatched. Looked up from germline, CDR1 is SGHNT and CDR2 is YENEEA. The chain's CDR3 is CASSTRQGENTEAFF. The DNA of the CDR3 is TGTGCCAGCAGCACCAGACAGGGTGAAAACACTGAAGCTTTCTTT.

This clonotype was counted at least ten times. The rearrangement joins TRBV29-1 to TRBJ1-1, with D perhaps TRBD1 (6 bases). CDR1 is SQVTM and CDR2 is ANQGSEA in the germline V gene. The CDR3 contains 13 residues. Trimming removed 6 bases from V and 1 base from J, with 12 bases in between. The CDR3 bases are TGCAGCGTGCTCGGACAGTCGAACACTGAAGCTTTCTTT. As protein: CSVLGQSNTEAFF. The variable domain in full, with the rest retrieved from reference TRBV29-1 and TRBJ1-1, is SAVISQKPSRDICQRGTSLTIQCQVDSQVTMMFWYRQQPGQSLTLIATANQGSEATYESGFVIDKFPISRPNLTFSTLTVSNMSPEDSSIYLCSVLGQSNTEAFFGQGTRLTVV.

This clonotype has at least ten counts. A much larger clone is a single base away; this may be a read error. The chain couples TRBV12-3 or TRBV12-4 to TRBJ1-2, with D perhaps TRBD1 (5 bases). The CDR3 loop spans 13 amino acids. As DNA, the CDR3 is TGTGCCAGCGGGCCAGGGACTAACTGTGGCTACACCTTC. The encoded protein is CASGPGTNCGYTF.